This T cell receptor beta chain emerged from a study of control samples from healthy donors and cancer patients. The repertoire was sequenced with immunoSEQ multiplex PCR; TCRdb's copy has only in-frame clones and lacks some. This sample has about 49,000 clones; about 86% occur once, and the top ten carry 2.8%. Germline CDR1 WSHSY, CDR2 SAAADI. CDR3 length: 16 amino acids. Trimming cost V 6 bases and J 3 bases; bases outside gene matches: 10. This clone was seen once. The sequence derives from a woman aged 45-65 years with lung cancer. The J gene is TRBJ1-3, the V gene TRBV10-2; the match to TRBD1 covers 8 bases. Source material: PBMCs. The CDR3, as DNA: TGCGCCAGCAGCCAAAGCGACAGGGGATATGGAAACACCATATATTTT. Residues: CASSQSDRGYGNTIYF.